This record concerns one T cell receptor (beta chain) sequence. The junction differs from germline at one of its ends, possibly a read error. The sample belongs to a study of tumor-infiltrating lymphocytes in primary liver carcinoma. Production of TCR beta cDNA used 400 to 650 ng total RNA together with a constant-region primer. Libraries for TCR beta were built through three nested multiplex PCR rounds, which together made up a slightly modified ARM-PCR procedure. Researchers ran the first two PCR rounds for 10 cycles each with TRBV1-TRBV30 forward primers and a C-beta reverse primer. One entry per CDR3 protein, called by TCRdb with MiXCR from the multiplex PCR reads. This table has 150,000 to 200,000 distinct CDR3 sequences, 85% appearing once. The study co-extracted DNA and RNA from about 20-30 mg of unsorted bulk tissue. The length of the CDR3 is 13 residues.

This clonotype was sampled from a man aged 35-49 years with primary liver carcinoma and hepatitis B virus infection. V and J are TRBV12-3 or TRBV12-4 and TRBJ1-1; D unclear. Material: tumor tissue from primary liver carcinoma. Here the CDR3 DNA reads TGTGCCAGCGCCATGACGGAGAACACTCAAGCTTTCTTT. Amino acid sequence: CASAMTENTQAFF.